Below are 4 T cell receptor beta chains sequenced from a single sample in a study of blood T cells in healthy people across ages. A second PCR of about 7 to 12 cycles used a sample-barcoded 5' primer and a J-beta primer mix. Each CDR3 protein gets one entry after TCRdb re-called the 5' RACE reads with MiXCR. The data hold roughly 700,000 distinct CDR3 sequences, with about 30% observed a single time. Sequences were obtained from blood. The origin of the receptors is a woman older than 75 in good health.

This chain connects TRBV18 to TRBJ1-1, with TRBD1 as a possible D gene (5 bases). V was clipped by 1 base and J by 5 bases, with 11 bases between them. The germline gives CDR1 KGHSH, CDR2 LQKENI. This CDR3 is built from 14 residues. The CDR3 is CASSPQSWGTEAFF. For the CDR3, the DNA is TGTGCCAGCTCACCACAGTCCTGGGGGACTGAAGCTTTCTTT.

This clonotype appeared many times. The chain combines TRBV12-3 or TRBV12-4 with TRBJ2-7; TRBD1 aligns across 7 bases. Trimming at V came to 3 bases and at J to 5 bases, leaving 7 bases not matched to a gene. CDR3 length: 14 residues. CDR3 in amino acids: CASSFSRGTNEQYF. CDR3 sequence (DNA): TGTGCCAGCAGTTTTAGCAGGGGGACCAACGAGCAGTACTTC.

This clonotype was counted many times. This chain links TRBV30 with TRBJ2-7; 13 nucleotides line up with TRBD2. Per germline, CDR1 GTSNPN and CDR2 SVGIG (reference sequence). V dropped 3 bases and J dropped 4; count of bases not matched to a gene: 3. The CDR3 contains 14 residues. The CDR3 here is CAWSTSGGVYEQYF. DNA for the CDR3: TGTGCCTGGAGCACTAGCGGGGGGGTTTACGAGCAGTACTTC.

The rearrangement uses TRBV3-1 and TRBJ2-3, with 7 bases lining up with TRBD2. In germline, CDR1 is LGHDT, CDR2 YNNKEL (reference sequence). The CDR3 contains 15 residues. V lost 3 bases and J lost 2; bases outside the gene matches: 5. CDR3 coding DNA: TGTGCCAGCAGCCAGGCCGGGACTACCACAGATACGCAGTATTTT. The encoded protein is CASSQAGTTTDTQYF.